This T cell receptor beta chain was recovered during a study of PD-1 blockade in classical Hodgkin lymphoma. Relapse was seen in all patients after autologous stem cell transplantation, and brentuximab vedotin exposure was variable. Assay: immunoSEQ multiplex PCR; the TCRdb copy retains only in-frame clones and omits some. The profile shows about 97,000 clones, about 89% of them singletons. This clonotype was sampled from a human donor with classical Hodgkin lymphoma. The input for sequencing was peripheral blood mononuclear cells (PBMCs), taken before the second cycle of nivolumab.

CDR3 protein: CASSPPGAKSPLHF. The CDR3 DNA follows: TGTGCCAGCAGTCCCCCAGGGGCGAAGTCACCCCTCCACTTT. V usage is TRBV27 and J usage is TRBJ1-6; maybe TRBD1 (6 bases). This CDR3 is built from 14 residues. V lost 5 bases to trimming and J lost 10 bases, with 15 bases between them. In germline, CDR1 is MNHEY, CDR2 SMNVEV (reference sequence).